The 2 T cell receptor beta chains reported below all come from one sample, sequenced in a study of blood T cell repertoires in COVID-19. The table came from immunoSEQ multiplex PCR; TCRdb's copy has only in-frame clones and leaves some out. This table has a few hundred thousand clones, 75% to 90% appearing once. The sample taken for sequencing was PBMCs or T cells enriched from blood (not recorded which). Source of these receptors: a woman under 40 who had been exposed to COVID-19.

This chain uses TRBV6-4 with TRBJ2-3; maybe TRBD2 (6 bases). The V end was cut by 3 bases, the J end by 5 bases, with 15 bases between. Germline lookup yields CDR1 MRHNA and CDR2 SNTAGT. This CDR3 region has 15 residues. CDR3 bases: TGTGCCAGCAGTGAGTTTTTTCGGAGGGAAGATACGCAGTATTTT. Translation gives CASSEFFRREDTQYF.

The chain has TRBV5-1 and TRBJ2-3; 12 bases match TRBD2. From germline, CDR1 is SGHRS and CDR2 YFSETQ. J gave up 0 bases and V 4 bases, and 12 bases lay outside the gene matches. The CDR3 length is 19 residues. The DNA of the CDR3 is TGCGCCAGCAGCCCGCTCTGGCTAGCGGGGGGGACTAGCACAGATACGCAGTATTTT. As protein: CASSPLWLAGGTSTDTQYF. The whole variable domain, remainder taken from reference TRBV5-1 and TRBJ2-3, is KAGVTQTPRYLIKTRGQQVTLSCSPISGHRSVSWYQQTPGQGLQFLFEYFSETQRNKGNFPGRFSGRQFSNSRSEMNVSTLELGDSALYLCASSPLWLAGGTSTDTQYFGPGTRLTVL.